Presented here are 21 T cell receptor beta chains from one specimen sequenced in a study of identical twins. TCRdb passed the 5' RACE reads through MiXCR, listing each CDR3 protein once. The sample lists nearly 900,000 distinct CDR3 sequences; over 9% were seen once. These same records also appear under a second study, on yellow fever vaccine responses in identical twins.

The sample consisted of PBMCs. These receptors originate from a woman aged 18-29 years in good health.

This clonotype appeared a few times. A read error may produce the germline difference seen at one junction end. The CDR3 DNA reads TGTGCCAGCAGGGAAGGGACAGGGGTGAACTACGAGCAGTACTTC. Its translation: CASREGTGVNYEQYF. J is TRBJ2-7 and V is TRBV2, with TRBD1 identical over 10 bases. CDR3 size: 15 residues. The V gene's germline CDR1 is SNHLY and CDR2 FYNNEI.

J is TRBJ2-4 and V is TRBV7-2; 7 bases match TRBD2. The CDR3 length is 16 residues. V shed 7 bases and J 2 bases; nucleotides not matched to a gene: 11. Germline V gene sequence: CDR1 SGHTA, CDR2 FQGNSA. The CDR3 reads CASNEVGGEPKNIQYF. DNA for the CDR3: TGTGCCAGCAACGAGGTGGGAGGGGAGCCCAAAAACATTCAGTACTTC.

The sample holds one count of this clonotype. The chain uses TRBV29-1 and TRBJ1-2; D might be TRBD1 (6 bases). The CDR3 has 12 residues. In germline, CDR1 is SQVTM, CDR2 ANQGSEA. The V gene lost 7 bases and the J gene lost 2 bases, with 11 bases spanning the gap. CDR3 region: CSAYGQNYGYTF. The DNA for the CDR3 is TGCAGCGCCTACGGACAGAACTATGGCTACACCTTC.

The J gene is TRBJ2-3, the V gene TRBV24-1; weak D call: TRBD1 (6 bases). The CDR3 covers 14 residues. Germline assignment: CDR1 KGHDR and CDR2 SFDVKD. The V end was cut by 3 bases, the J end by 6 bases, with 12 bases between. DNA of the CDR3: TGTGCCACCAGTGATCCTACAGGGTCCGATACGCAGTATTTT. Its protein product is CATSDPTGSDTQYF.

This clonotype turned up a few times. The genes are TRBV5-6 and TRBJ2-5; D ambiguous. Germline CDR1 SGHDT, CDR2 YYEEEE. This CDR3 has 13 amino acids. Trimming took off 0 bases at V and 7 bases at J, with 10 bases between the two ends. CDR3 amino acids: CASSLARLGTQYF. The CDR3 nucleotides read TGTGCCAGCAGCTTGGCTCGCCTCGGGACCCAGTACTTC.

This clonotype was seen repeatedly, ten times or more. The CDR3 is CASSRGQGGAEAFF. In DNA form, the CDR3 reads TGCGCCAGCAGCCGCGGACAGGGAGGCGCTGAAGCTTTCTTT. V and J are TRBV5-1 and TRBJ1-1; 8 nucleotides match TRBD1. Germline CDR1 reads SGHRS; CDR2 reads YFSETQ. V shed 4 bases, J shed 6 bases, and the junction held 8 bases outside the gene matches. The CDR3 runs to 14 residues.

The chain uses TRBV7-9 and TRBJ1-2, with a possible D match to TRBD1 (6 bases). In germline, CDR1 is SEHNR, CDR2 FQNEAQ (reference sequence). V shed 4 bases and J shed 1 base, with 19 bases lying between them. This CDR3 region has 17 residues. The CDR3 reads CASSSRGGLSHNYGYTF. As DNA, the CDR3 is TGTGCCAGCAGCTCGAGAGGGGGGCTCTCGCATAACTATGGCTACACCTTC.

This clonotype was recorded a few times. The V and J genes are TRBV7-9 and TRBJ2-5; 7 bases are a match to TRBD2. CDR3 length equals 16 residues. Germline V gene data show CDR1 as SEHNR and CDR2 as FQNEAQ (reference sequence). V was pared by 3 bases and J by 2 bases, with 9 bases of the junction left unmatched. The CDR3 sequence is CASSFRGWGGQETQYF. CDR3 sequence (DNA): TGTGCCAGCAGCTTCCGAGGCTGGGGGGGACAAGAGACCCAGTACTTC.

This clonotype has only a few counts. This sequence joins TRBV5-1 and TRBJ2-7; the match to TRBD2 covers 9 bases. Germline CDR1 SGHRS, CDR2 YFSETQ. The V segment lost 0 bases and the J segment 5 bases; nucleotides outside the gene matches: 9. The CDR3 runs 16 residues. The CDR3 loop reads CASSLVGRSGRNEQYF. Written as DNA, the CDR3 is TGCGCCAGCAGCTTGGTGGGTCGTAGCGGGAGAAACGAGCAGTACTTC.

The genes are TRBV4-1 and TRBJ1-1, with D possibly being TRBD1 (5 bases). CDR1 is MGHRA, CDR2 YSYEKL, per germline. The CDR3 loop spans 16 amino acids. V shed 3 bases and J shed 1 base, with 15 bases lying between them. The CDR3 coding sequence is TGCGCCAGCAGCCAGGGCGTTTGGGGGACGAACACTGAAGCTTTCTTT. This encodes CASSQGVWGTNTEAFF.

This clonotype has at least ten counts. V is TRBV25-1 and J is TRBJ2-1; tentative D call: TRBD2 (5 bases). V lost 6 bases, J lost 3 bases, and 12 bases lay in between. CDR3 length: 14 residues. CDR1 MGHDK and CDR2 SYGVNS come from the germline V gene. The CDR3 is CASSSFRDYNEQFF. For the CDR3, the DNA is TGTGCCAGCAGCTCGTTCCGGGACTACAATGAGCAGTTCTTC.

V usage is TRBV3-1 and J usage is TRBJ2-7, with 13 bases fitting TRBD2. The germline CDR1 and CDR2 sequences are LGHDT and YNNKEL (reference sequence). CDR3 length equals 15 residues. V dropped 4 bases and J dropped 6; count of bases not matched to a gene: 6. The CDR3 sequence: CASSPRTSGRFEQYF. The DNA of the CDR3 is TGTGCCAGCAGCCCTAGGACTAGCGGGAGATTCGAGCAGTACTTC.

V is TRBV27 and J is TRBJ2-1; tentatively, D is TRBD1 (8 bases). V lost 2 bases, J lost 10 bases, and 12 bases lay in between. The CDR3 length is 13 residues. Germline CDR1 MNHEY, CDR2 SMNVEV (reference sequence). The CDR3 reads CASSLTGGEEQFF. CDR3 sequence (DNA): TGTGCCAGCAGTTTAACAGGGGGGGAAGAGCAGTTCTTC.

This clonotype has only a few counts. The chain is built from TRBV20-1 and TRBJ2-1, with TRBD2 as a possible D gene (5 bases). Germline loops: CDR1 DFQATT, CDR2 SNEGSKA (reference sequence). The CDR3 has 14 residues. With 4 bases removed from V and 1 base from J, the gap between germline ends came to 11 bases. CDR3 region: CSANSWRSYNEQFF. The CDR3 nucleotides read TGCAGTGCTAATAGCTGGAGGTCCTACAATGAGCAGTTCTTC.

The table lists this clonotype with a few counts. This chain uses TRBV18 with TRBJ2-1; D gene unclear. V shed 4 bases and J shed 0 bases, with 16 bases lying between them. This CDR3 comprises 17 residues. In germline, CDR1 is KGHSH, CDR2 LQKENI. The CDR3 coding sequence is TGTGCCAGCTCACTCTGGCCCATCCAGAGCTCCTACAATGAGCAGTTCTTC. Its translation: CASSLWPIQSSYNEQFF.

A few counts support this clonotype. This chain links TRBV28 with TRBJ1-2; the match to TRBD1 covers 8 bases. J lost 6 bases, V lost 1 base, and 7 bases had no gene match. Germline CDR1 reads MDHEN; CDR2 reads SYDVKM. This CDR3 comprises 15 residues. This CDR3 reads CASSLSTGGANGYTF. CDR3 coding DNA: TGTGCCAGCAGTTTATCAACAGGGGGAGCAAATGGCTACACCTTC.

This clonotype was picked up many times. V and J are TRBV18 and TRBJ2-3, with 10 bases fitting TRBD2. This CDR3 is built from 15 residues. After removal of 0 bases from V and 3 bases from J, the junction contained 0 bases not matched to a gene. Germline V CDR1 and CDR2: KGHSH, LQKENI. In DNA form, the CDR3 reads TGTGCCAGCTCACCACCGACTAGCGGGACAGATACGCAGTATTTT. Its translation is CASSPPTSGTDTQYF.

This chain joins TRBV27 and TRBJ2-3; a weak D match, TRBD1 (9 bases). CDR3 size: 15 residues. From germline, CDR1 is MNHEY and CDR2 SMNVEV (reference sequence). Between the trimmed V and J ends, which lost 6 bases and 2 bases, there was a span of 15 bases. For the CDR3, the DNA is TGTGCCAGCAGGGACAGGGGACTAGTCACAGATACGCAGTATTTT. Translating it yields CASRDRGLVTDTQYF.

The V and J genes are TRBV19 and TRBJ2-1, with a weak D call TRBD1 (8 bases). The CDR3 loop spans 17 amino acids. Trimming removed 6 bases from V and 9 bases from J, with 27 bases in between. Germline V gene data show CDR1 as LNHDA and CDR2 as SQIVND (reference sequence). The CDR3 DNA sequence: TGTGCCAGTAGCCCGACAGGGGACTACAGGGTCTACGGTGAGCAGTTCTTC. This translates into CASSPTGDYRVYGEQFF.

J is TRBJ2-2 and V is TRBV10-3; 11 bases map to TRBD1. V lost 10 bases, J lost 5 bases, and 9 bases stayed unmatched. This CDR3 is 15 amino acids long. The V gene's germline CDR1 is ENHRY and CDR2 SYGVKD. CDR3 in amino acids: CATGTGTGGTGELFF. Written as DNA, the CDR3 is TGTGCCACGGGGACCGGGACAGGGGGGACCGGGGAGCTGTTTTTT.

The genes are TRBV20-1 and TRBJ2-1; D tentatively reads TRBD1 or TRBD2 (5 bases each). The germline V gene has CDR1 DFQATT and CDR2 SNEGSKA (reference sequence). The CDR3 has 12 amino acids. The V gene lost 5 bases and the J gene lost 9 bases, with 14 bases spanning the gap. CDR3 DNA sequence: TGCAGTGCTGGGGGATTGGGAGTTGAGCAGTTCTTC. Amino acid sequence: CSAGGLGVEQFF.